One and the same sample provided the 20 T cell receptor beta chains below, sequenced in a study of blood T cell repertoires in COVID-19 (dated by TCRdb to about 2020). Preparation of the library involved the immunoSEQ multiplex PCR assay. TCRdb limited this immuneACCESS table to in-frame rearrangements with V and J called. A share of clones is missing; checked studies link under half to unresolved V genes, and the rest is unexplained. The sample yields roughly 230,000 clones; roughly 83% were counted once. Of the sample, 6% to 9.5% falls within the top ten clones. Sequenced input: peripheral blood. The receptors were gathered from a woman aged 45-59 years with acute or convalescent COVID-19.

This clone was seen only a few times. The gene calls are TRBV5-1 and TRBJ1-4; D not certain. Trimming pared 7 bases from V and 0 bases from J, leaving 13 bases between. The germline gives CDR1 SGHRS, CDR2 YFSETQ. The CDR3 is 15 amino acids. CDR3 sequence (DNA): TGCGCCAGCCGCGAAACAGTTGCAACTAATGAAAAACTGTTTTTT. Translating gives CASRETVATNEKLFF.

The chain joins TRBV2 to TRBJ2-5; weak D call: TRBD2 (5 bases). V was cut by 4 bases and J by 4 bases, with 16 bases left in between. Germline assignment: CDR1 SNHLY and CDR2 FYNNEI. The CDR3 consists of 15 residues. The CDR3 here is CASSASTTGTETQYF. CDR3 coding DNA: TGTGCCAGCAGTGCTTCGACAACGGGAACAGAGACCCAGTACTTC.

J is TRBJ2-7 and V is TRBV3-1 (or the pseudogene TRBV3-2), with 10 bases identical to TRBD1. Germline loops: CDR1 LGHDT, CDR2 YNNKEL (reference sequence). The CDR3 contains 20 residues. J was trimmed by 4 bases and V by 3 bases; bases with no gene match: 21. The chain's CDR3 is CASSQSPGQGRILTFYEQYF. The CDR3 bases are TGTGCCAGCAGCCAGTCTCCGGGACAGGGGAGAATTCTCACTTTTTACGAGCAGTACTTC.

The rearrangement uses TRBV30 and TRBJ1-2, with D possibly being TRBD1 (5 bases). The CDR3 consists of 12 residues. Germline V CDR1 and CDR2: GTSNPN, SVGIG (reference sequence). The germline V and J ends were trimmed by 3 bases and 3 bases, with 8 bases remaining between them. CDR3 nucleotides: TGTGCCTGGAGCTTAGGGGACTATGGCTACACCTTC. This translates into CAWSLGDYGYTF.

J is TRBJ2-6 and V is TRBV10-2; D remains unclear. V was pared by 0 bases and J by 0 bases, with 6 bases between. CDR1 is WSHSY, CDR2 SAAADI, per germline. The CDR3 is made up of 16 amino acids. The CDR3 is CASSESAASGANVLTF. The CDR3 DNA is TGCGCCAGCAGTGAGTCGGCGGCCTCTGGGGCCAACGTCCTGACTTTC.

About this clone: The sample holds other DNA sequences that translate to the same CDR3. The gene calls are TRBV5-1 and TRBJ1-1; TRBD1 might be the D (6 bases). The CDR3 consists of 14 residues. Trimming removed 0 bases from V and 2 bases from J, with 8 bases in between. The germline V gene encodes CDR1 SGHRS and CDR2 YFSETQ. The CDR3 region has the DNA TGCGCCAGCAGCTTGGGACAGGTTAACACTGAAGCTTTCTTT. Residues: CASSLGQVNTEAFF. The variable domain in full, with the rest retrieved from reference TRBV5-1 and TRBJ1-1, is KAGVTQTPRYLIKTRGQQVTLSCSPISGHRSVSWYQQTPGQGLQFLFEYFSETQRNKGNFPGRFSGRQFSNSRSEMNVSTLELGDSALYLCASSLGQVNTEAFFGQGTRLTVV.

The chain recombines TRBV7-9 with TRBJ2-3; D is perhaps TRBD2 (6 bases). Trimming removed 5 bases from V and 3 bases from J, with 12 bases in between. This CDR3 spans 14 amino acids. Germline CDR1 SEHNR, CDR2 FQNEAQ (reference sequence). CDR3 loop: CASSPASVTDTQYF. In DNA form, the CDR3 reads TGTGCCAGCAGCCCGGCTAGCGTAACAGATACGCAGTATTTT.

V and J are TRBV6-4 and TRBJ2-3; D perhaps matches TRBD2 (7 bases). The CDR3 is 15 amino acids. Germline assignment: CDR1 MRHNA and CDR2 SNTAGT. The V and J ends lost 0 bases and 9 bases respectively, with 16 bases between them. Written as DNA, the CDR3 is TGTGCCAGCAGTGACTCCCTAGGGGGGGTAGACACGCAGTATTTT. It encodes CASSDSLGGVDTQYF.

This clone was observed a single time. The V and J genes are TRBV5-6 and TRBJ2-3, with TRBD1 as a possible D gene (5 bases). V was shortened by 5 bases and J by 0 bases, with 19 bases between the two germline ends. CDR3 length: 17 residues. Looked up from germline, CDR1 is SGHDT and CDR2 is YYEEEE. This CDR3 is CASSPLAGIGSTDTQYF. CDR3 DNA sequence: TGTGCCAGCAGTCCGCTTGCAGGGATCGGTAGCACAGATACGCAGTATTTT. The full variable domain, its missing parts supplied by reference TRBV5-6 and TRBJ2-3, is DAGVTQSPTHLIKTRGQQVTLRCSPKSGHDTVSWYQQALGQGPQFIFQYYEEEERQRGNFPDRFSGHQFPNYSSELNVNALLLGDSALYLCASSPLAGIGSTDTQYFGPGTRLTVL.

In DNA, the CDR3 is TGTGCCAGCGCCCTAGGGAACACTGAAGCTTTCTTT. Translation: CASALGNTEAFF. The chain employs TRBV28 and TRBJ1-1; D gene ambiguous. The CDR3 consists of 12 residues. Between the trimmed V and J ends, which lost 8 bases and 1 base, there was a span of 8 bases. Germline V gene sequence: CDR1 MDHEN, CDR2 SYDVKM.

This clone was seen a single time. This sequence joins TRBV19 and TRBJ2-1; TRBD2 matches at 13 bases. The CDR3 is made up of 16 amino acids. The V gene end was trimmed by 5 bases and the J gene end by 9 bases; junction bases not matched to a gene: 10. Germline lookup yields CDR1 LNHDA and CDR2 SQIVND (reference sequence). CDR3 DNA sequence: TGTGCCAGTAGTCCCGGGACTAGCGGGACGGGGGGTGAGCAGTTCTTC. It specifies CASSPGTSGTGGEQFF.

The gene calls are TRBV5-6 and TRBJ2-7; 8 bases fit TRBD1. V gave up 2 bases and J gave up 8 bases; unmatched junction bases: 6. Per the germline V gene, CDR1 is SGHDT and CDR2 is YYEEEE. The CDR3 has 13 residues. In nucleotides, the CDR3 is TGTGCCAGCAGCTTCGGACAGGGAGCGCAGCAGTACTTC. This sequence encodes CASSFGQGAQQYF.

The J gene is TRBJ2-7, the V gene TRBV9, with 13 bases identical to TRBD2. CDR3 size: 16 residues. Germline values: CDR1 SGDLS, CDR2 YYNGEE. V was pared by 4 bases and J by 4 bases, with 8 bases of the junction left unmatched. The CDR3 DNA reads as TGTGCCAGCAGCCCAACAGGACTAGCGGGAGTTTACGAGCAGTACTTC. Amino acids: CASSPTGLAGVYEQYF. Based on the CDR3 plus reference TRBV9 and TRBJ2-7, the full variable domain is DSGVTQTPKHLITATGQRVTLRCSPRSGDLSVYWYQQSLDQGLQFLIQYYNGEERAKGNILERFSAQQFPDLHSELNLSSLELGDSALYFCASSPTGLAGVYEQYFGPGTRLTVT.

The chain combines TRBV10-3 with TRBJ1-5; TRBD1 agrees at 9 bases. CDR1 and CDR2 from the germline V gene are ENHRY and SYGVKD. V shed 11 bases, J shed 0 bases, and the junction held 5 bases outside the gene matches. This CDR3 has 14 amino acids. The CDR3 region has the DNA TGTGCCTCGACAGGGGGAAATAGCAATCAGCCCCAGCATTTT. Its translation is CASTGGNSNQPQHF.

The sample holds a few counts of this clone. CDR3 sequence (DNA): TGTGCCAGCAGCTTGGAAACAGGGGGCGCTGGCGGGGAGCTGTTTTTT. Amino acids: CASSLETGGAGGELFF. The chain recombines TRBV5-4 with TRBJ2-2; 9 bases align to TRBD1. Germline trimming cut 0 bases from V and 7 bases from J; bases unmatched to any gene: 7. Germline V gene lookup returns CDR1 SGHNT and CDR2 YYREEE (reference sequence). The CDR3 totals 16 residues.

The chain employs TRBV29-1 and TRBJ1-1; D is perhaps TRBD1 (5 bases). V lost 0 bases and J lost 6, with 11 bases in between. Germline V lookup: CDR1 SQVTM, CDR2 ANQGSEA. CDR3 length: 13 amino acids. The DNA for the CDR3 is TGCAGCGTTGAAGATCCGGGGGTGGCTGAAGCTTTCTTT. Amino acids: CSVEDPGVAEAFF.

DNA for the CDR3: TGTGCCAGCAGATGGGAGCTTGGGGCCAACGTCCTGACTTTC. Protein product: CASRWELGANVLTF. The rearrangement links TRBV2 to TRBJ2-6, with D possibly matching TRBD2 (5 bases). V was shortened by 6 bases and J by 3 bases, with 9 bases between the two germline ends. Germline CDR1 reads SNHLY; CDR2 reads FYNNEI. This CDR3 is 14 amino acids long.

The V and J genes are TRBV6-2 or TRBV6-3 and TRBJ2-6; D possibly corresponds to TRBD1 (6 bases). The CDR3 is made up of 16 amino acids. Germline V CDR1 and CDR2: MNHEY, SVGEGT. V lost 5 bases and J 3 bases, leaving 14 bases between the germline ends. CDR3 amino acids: CASSLVRGFGANVLTF. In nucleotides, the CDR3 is TGTGCCAGCAGTCTAGTGAGGGGGTTTGGGGCCAACGTCCTGACTTTC.

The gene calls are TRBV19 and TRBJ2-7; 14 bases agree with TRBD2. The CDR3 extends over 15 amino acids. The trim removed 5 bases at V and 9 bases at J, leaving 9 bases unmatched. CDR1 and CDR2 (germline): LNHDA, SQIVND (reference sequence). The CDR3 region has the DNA TGTGCCAGTAGTGCATCGGGACTAGCGGGAGAAATGCAGTACTTC. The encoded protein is CASSASGLAGEMQYF.

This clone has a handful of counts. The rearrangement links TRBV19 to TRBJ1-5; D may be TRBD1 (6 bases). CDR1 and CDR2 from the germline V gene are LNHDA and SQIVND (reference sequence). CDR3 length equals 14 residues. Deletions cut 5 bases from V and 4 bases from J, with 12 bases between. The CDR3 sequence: CASSRQQGNQPQHF. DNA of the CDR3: TGTGCCAGTAGTCGGCAGCAGGGGAATCAGCCCCAGCATTTT.